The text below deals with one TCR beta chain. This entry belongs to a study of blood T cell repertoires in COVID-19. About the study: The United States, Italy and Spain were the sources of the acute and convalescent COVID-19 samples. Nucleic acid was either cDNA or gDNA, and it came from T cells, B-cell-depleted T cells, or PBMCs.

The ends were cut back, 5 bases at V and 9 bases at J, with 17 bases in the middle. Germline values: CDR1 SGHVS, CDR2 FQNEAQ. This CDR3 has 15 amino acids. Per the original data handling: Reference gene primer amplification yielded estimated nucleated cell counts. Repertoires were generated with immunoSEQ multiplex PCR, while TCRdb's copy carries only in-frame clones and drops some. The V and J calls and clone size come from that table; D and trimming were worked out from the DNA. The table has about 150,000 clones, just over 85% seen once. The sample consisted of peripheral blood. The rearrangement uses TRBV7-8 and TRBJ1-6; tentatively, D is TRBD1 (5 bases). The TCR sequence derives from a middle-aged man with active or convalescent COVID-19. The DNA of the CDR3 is TGTGCCAGCAGCCCGTCTTCCGGGGGGGGTTCACCCCTCCACTTT. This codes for CASSPSSGGGSPLHF.